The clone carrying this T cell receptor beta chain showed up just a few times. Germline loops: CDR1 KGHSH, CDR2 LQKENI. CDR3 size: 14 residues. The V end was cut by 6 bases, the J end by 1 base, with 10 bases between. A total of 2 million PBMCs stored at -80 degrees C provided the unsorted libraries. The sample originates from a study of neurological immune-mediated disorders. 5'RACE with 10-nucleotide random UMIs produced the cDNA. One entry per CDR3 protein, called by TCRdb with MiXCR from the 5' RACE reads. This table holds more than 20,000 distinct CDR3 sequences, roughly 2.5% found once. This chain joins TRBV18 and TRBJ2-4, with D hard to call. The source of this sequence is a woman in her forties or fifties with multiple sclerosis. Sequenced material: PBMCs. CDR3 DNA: TGTGCCAGCTCCGTCGCCGGGGCCAAAAACATTCAGTACTTC. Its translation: CASSVAGAKNIQYF.